These 15 T cell receptor beta chains share one sample of origin, sequenced in a study of T cells in Graves' hyperthyroidism and ophthalmopathy. TCR beta CDR3 regions were amplified from RNA. Carried out on the TCR CDR3, a first-round RT-PCR used the HTBI primer set. TCRdb processed the multiplex PCR reads anew with MiXCR; each CDR3 protein has one entry. The sample contains roughly 740,000 distinct CDR3 sequences, about a sixth of which appear only once. The sequenced material came from blood. These receptors were obtained from a man between 18 and 29 years old with Graves' hyperthyroidism.

The chain links TRBV5-1 to TRBJ2-7, with D perhaps matching TRBD1 (6 bases). V lost 5 bases and J lost 7, with 22 bases in between. Germline V gives CDR1 SGHRS, CDR2 YFSETQ. The CDR3 has 15 residues. The chain's CDR3 is CASSLHVQGFWEQYF. The CDR3 DNA sequence: TGCGCCAGCAGTCTCCACGTACAGGGATTTTGGGAGCAGTACTTC.

The rearrangement uses TRBV19 and TRBJ2-5, with TRBD2 matching over 7 bases. With V trimmed by 4 bases and J by 4 bases, 9 bases remained unmatched. Germline CDR1 LNHDA, CDR2 SQIVND (reference sequence). The CDR3 is 15 residues long. CDR3 sequence reads: CASSKLAGGGETQYF. CDR3 DNA: TGTGCCAGTAGTAAATTAGCGGGTGGGGGAGAGACCCAGTACTTC.

Concerning this clonotype: Mismatch with germline at one junction end may stem from a read error. V usage is TRBV27 and J usage is TRBJ2-2, with D possibly TRBD1 on 6 matching bases. The CDR3 loop spans 16 amino acids. From germline, CDR1 is MNHEY and CDR2 SMNVEV (reference sequence). CDR3 amino acids: CASSLSHPGVTGELFF. The CDR3 DNA follows: TGTGCCAGCAGTCTATCACATCCAGGGGTCACCGGGGAGCTGTTTTTT.

This clonotype was detected only a few times. The junction shows a germline mismatch at one end, possibly a read error. The CDR3 DNA reads as TGTGTCAGCAGCTCAAGACAGGGCTATACGCAGTATTTT. Residues: CVSSSRQGYTQYF. The chain has TRBV7-2 and TRBJ2-3; 7 bases are shared with TRBD1. Looked up from germline, CDR1 is SGHTA and CDR2 is FQGNSA. CDR3 length equals 13 residues. The variable domain in full, completed from reference TRBV7-2 and TRBJ2-3, reads GAGVSQSPSNKVTEKGKDVELRCDPISGHTALYWYRQSLGQGLEFLIYFQGNSAPDKSGLPSDRFSAERTGGSVSTLTIQRTQQEDSAVYLCVSSSRQGYTQYFGPGTRLTVL.

This clonotype came up many times. The rearrangement links TRBV6-1 to TRBJ2-5; no definite D call. CDR1 and CDR2 from the germline V gene are MNHNS and SASEGT. Deletions cut 1 base from V and 6 bases from J, with 9 bases between. This CDR3 region has 13 residues. The CDR3 bases are TGTGCCAGCAGTGAAGAAGTATTGAAGACCCAGTACTTC. Translating gives CASSEEVLKTQYF.

This sequence joins TRBV29-1 and TRBJ2-7, with TRBD2 matching over 11 bases. Germline V gives CDR1 SQVTM, CDR2 ANQGSEA. This CDR3 is 13 amino acids long. The trim removed 7 bases at V and 2 bases at J, leaving 4 bases unmatched. Here the CDR3 DNA reads TGCAGCGCGACTAGCGGGATAACCTACGAGCAGTACTTC. Residues: CSATSGITYEQYF.

This chain links TRBV11-3 with TRBJ2-2, with TRBD1 matching 7 bases. CDR1 is SGHNT, CDR2 YENEEA, per germline. Unmatched junction bases numbered 2, after V lost 5 bases and J lost 5 bases. The CDR3 spans 13 residues. CDR3 nucleotides: TGTGCCAGCAGCGGACAGGTGACCGGGGAGCTGTTTTTT. This translates into CASSGQVTGELFF.

The chain carries TRBV12-3 or TRBV12-4 and TRBJ2-7, with D unresolved. The CDR3 covers 13 residues. The V end lost 6 bases, the J end lost 7 bases, and 16 bases lay between the germline ends. CDR3 sequence reads: CASSPHNSYEQYF. DNA of the CDR3: TGTGCCAGCAGCCCCCATAACAGCTATGAGCAGTACTTC.

The rearrangement joins TRBV7-9 to TRBJ2-5; no firm D call. The CDR3 is 16 amino acids. The V gene lost 7 bases and the J gene lost 10 bases, with 28 bases spanning the gap. CDR1 is SEHNR, CDR2 FQNEAQ, per germline (reference sequence). CDR3 DNA sequence: TGTGCCAGCACCTCCCACCTATTGGCAGGCGGCCAGGACCAGTACTTC. Protein: CASTSHLLAGGQDQYF.

The chain has TRBV6-2 or TRBV6-3 and TRBJ2-2, with 11 bases aligning to TRBD2. The J segment lost 3 bases and the V segment lost 3 bases, leaving 3 bases of the junction unmatched. In germline, CDR1 is MNHEY, CDR2 SVGEGT. CDR3 size: 16 residues. The CDR3 sequence: CASSYPLAGDTGELFF. The CDR3 DNA is TGTGCCAGCAGTTATCCACTAGCGGGAGACACCGGGGAGCTGTTTTTT.

This clonotype was recorded a few times. V and J are TRBV10-3 and TRBJ2-2, with no clear D. CDR1 and CDR2 (germline): ENHRY, SYGVKD. The V and J ends lost 3 bases and 1 base respectively, with 12 bases between them. There are 16 residues in the CDR3. The chain's CDR3 is CAISDPYTENTGELFF. CDR3 DNA: TGTGCCATCAGTGACCCCTATACTGAGAACACCGGGGAGCTGTTTTTT.

This clonotype showed up just a few times. The chain links TRBV20-1 to TRBJ2-5; 7 bases line up with TRBD2. The CDR3 loop spans 13 amino acids. Germline assignment: CDR1 DFQATT and CDR2 SNEGSKA (reference sequence). V shed 5 bases and J 3 bases; nucleotides not matched to a gene: 6. In DNA, the CDR3 is TGCAGTGCTCGGCGGGAGTATGAAGAGACCCAGTACTTC. Amino acids: CSARREYEETQYF.

This chain connects TRBV4-2 to TRBJ1-5; D might be TRBD1 (5 bases). With 1 base removed from V and 7 bases from J, the gap between germline ends came to 17 bases. The germline CDR1 and CDR2 sequences are LGHNA and YNFKEQ. The CDR3 covers 16 residues. DNA for the CDR3: TGTGCCAGCAGCCAAGGAGGGGAAGGTCTCCAGCAGCCCCAGCATTTT. This codes for CASSQGGEGLQQPQHF.

The J gene is TRBJ1-2, the V gene TRBV29-1; D gene unclear. Germline-derived CDR1 and CDR2 are SQVTM and ANQGSEA. With 1 base removed from V and 5 bases from J, the gap between germline ends came to 8 bases. The length of the CDR3 is 12 residues. The CDR3 coding sequence is TGCAGCGTTGAAGTGGGCGGATATGGCTACACCTTC. Translated: CSVEVGGYGYTF. Based on the CDR3 plus reference TRBV29-1 and TRBJ1-2, the full variable domain is SAVISQKPSRDICQRGTSLTIQCQVDSQVTMMFWYRQQPGQSLTLIATANQGSEATYESGFVIDKFPISRPNLTFSTLTVSNMSPEDSSIYLCSVEVGGYGYTFGSGTRLTVV.

The V gene is TRBV12-3 or TRBV12-4, the J gene TRBJ2-2; no clear D. The CDR3 length is 15 residues. V lost 1 base to trimming and J lost 3 bases, with 9 bases between them. The DNA of the CDR3 is TGTGCCAGCAGTTTAGACGGCACCTACACCGGGGAGCTGTTTTTT. Its protein product is CASSLDGTYTGELFF.